The 30 T cell receptor beta chains below all came from one sample that was sequenced in a study of blood T cell repertoires in COVID-19. The repertoire was sequenced with immunoSEQ multiplex PCR; TCRdb's copy has only in-frame clones and lacks some. The table includes more than 400,000 clones, approximately 83% detected once. Material: peripheral blood. Source of these receptors: a human donor in a cohort sampled during active COVID-19.

The V gene is TRBV15, the J gene TRBJ2-1, with unresolved D. V shed 4 bases and J shed 7 bases, with 5 bases lying between them. Germline lookup yields CDR1 LNHNV and CDR2 YYDKDF (reference sequence). The CDR3 runs to 11 residues. DNA of the CDR3: TGTGCCACCAGCAAGCGTAATGAGCAGTTCTTC. Translation: CATSKRNEQFF.

The chain uses TRBV3-1 (or the pseudogene TRBV3-2) and TRBJ2-7; the D is unclear. Trimming took 3 bases from V and 2 from J, leaving 8 bases between them. Germline values: CDR1 LGHDT, CDR2 YNNKEL (reference sequence). CDR3 length: 13 amino acids. CDR3: CASSQTQTYEQYF. DNA for the CDR3: TGTGCCAGCAGCCAGACACAAACCTACGAGCAGTACTTC.

There are a few counts of this clone. The chain combines TRBV14 with TRBJ1-2, with a weak D call TRBD1 (6 bases). V was clipped by 4 bases and J by 4 bases, with 13 bases between them. CDR1 is SGHDN and CDR2 is FVKESK in the germline V gene. The CDR3 extends over 14 amino acids. CDR3 amino acids: CASSLQGGGYGYTF. Here the CDR3 DNA reads TGTGCCAGCAGCCTACAGGGTGGTGGCTATGGCTACACCTTC.

The chain links TRBV27 to TRBJ2-7; 9 nucleotides match TRBD2. Per the germline V gene, CDR1 is MNHEY and CDR2 is SMNVEV (reference sequence). The CDR3 length is 17 residues. The J segment lost 3 bases and the V segment lost 6 bases, leaving 15 bases of the junction unmatched. The CDR3 loop reads CASSRLAGLYRGYEQYF. Here the CDR3 DNA reads TGTGCCAGCAGCCGCCTAGCGGGACTCTATAGGGGCTACGAGCAGTACTTC.

The V call is TRBV19, the J call TRBJ1-6; D is possibly TRBD1 (6 bases). Per the germline V gene, CDR1 is LNHDA and CDR2 is SQIVND (reference sequence). V was trimmed by 5 bases and J by 9 bases, leaving 8 bases between them. This CDR3 region has 12 residues. The CDR3 loop reads CASSGQRSPLHF. DNA of the CDR3: TGTGCCAGTAGTGGACAGCGTTCACCCCTCCACTTT.

The chain has TRBV3-1 (or the pseudogene TRBV3-2) and TRBJ2-4, with TRBD2 identical over 8 bases. The germline V gene has CDR1 LGHDT and CDR2 YNNKEL (reference sequence). Germline trimming cut 0 bases from V and 3 bases from J; bases unmatched to any gene: 13. This CDR3 spans 19 amino acids. The CDR3 coding sequence is TGTGCCAGCAGCCAAGAAGGTAGCGGGGCAAAGACGGGCAAAAACATTCAGTACTTC. This codes for CASSQEGSGAKTGKNIQYF.

The chain employs TRBV19 and TRBJ2-2; D gene uncertain. The CDR3 spans 14 residues. Germline V gene data show CDR1 as LNHDA and CDR2 as SQIVND (reference sequence). Trimming took 2 bases from V and 4 from J, leaving 8 bases between them. This CDR3 reads CASSISQRTGELFF. As DNA, the CDR3 is TGTGCCAGTAGTATAAGCCAGCGCACCGGGGAGCTGTTTTTT.

The CDR3 protein is CASRETSGFYNEQFF. CDR3 DNA: TGTGCCAGCAGAGAGACTAGCGGGTTCTACAATGAGCAGTTCTTC. The chain is built from TRBV6-6 and TRBJ2-1, with TRBD2 matching over 10 bases. CDR3 length: 15 residues. Germline CDR1 MNHNY, CDR2 SVGAGI (reference sequence). The V gene end was trimmed by 6 bases and the J gene end by 3 bases; junction bases not matched to a gene: 5.

CDR3 bases: TGCAGCGTTGAAGTGATGATTCAGCGGGGCACCGGGGAGCTGTTTTTT. Amino acid sequence: CSVEVMIQRGTGELFF. The chain recombines TRBV29-1 with TRBJ2-2; 7 nucleotides align to TRBD2. CDR1 and CDR2 (germline): SQVTM, ANQGSEA. This CDR3 has 16 residues. V was clipped by 1 base and J by 4 bases; unmatched bases: 9.

The chain couples TRBV5-6 to TRBJ1-6; D not certain. From germline, CDR1 is SGHDT and CDR2 YYEEEE. The CDR3 extends over 14 amino acids. Trimming stripped 0 bases from V and 9 bases from J, with 10 bases between. The CDR3 DNA reads TGTGCCAGCAGCTTGGCGCAGGCGGGTTCACCCCTCCACTTT. Encoded protein: CASSLAQAGSPLHF.

The V gene is TRBV7-9, the J gene TRBJ2-1; 9 bases map to TRBD2. This CDR3 is built from 13 residues. From germline, CDR1 is SEHNR and CDR2 FQNEAQ (reference sequence). Losses at the gene ends were 5 bases for V and 12 bases for J; bases not matched to a gene: 8. CDR3 protein: CASSGRGLAPQFF. The CDR3 nucleotides are TGTGCCAGCAGCGGCCGGGGACTAGCTCCGCAGTTCTTC.

The rearrangement uses TRBV29-1 and TRBJ2-1; 7 nucleotides align to TRBD1. After removal of 4 bases from V and 4 bases from J, the junction contained 4 bases not matched to a gene. Germline-derived CDR1 and CDR2 are SQVTM and ANQGSEA. The CDR3 covers 13 residues. The CDR3 is CSVGRDSYNEQFF. CDR3 DNA sequence: TGCAGCGTTGGCCGGGACAGTTACAATGAGCAGTTCTTC.

The rearrangement joins TRBV30 to TRBJ2-5; D is unresolved. CDR1 and CDR2 from the germline V gene are GTSNPN and SVGIG (reference sequence). The V gene lost 2 bases and the J gene lost 3 bases, with 4 bases spanning the gap. CDR3 size: 11 residues. This CDR3 is CAWSPKETQYF. DNA for the CDR3: TGTGCCTGGAGTCCCAAAGAGACCCAGTACTTC.

The CDR3 region has the DNA TGCGCCAGCAGCTCGGCGGAGGGAGTGGGCGGCTACACCTTC. Its protein is CASSSAEGVGGYTF. The J gene is TRBJ1-2, the V gene TRBV5-1; the D is unclear. The germline V gene encodes CDR1 SGHRS and CDR2 YFSETQ. Trimming took 3 bases from V and 8 from J, leaving 17 bases between them. The CDR3 sequence is 14 residues long.

The V and J genes are TRBV5-1 and TRBJ2-2; 9 positions match TRBD1. Per the germline V gene, CDR1 is SGHRS and CDR2 is YFSETQ. Trimming cost V 4 bases and J 4 bases; bases outside gene matches: 8. This CDR3 is 16 amino acids long. As DNA, the CDR3 is TGCGCCAGCAGCAGGACACAGGGGGCGAGCACCGGGGAGCTGTTTTTT. It translates to CASSRTQGASTGELFF.

This clone was counted once. The chain uses TRBV30 and TRBJ1-2; a weak D match, TRBD1 (6 bases). The CDR3 totals 14 residues. The germline gives CDR1 GTSNPN, CDR2 SVGIG (reference sequence). The V and J ends lost 2 bases and 7 bases respectively, with 17 bases between them. The CDR3: CAWSLGGAIVGYTF. In nucleotides, the CDR3 is TGTGCCTGGAGTCTCGGGGGGGCGATAGTTGGCTACACCTTC. Full variable domain (missing parts from reference TRBV30 and TRBJ1-2): SQTIHQWPATLVQPVGSPLSLECTVEGTSNPNLYWYRQAAGRGLQLLFYSVGIGQISSEVPQNLSASRPQDRQFILSSKKLLLSDSGFYLCAWSLGGAIVGYTFGSGTRLTVV.

This clone has just a few counts. This chain connects TRBV7-2 to TRBJ1-3; 7 nucleotides agree with TRBD1. V lost 5 bases to trimming and J lost 8 bases; unmatched junction nucleotides: 6. The CDR3 extends over 13 amino acids. Germline lookup yields CDR1 SGHTA and CDR2 FQGNSA. CDR3 amino acids: CASSLTGFDTIYF. Here the CDR3 DNA reads TGTGCCAGCAGCCTGACAGGGTTCGACACCATATATTTT. Full variable domain (remainder filled in from reference TRBV7-2 and TRBJ1-3): GAGVSQSPSNKVTEKGKDVELRCDPISGHTALYWYRQSLGQGLEFLIYFQGNSAPDKSGLPSDRFSAERTGGSVSTLTIQRTQQEDSAVYLCASSLTGFDTIYFGEGSWLTVV.

This rearrangement joins TRBV6-5 to TRBJ1-4, with D unresolved. The germline V gene has CDR1 MNHEY and CDR2 SVGAGI. Trimming stripped 6 bases from V and 0 bases from J, with 8 bases between. The CDR3 runs 14 residues. The CDR3 nucleotides read TGTGCCAGCAGCCGACACTCAACTAATGAAAAACTGTTTTTT. Translated: CASSRHSTNEKLFF.

This chain links TRBV5-5 with TRBJ1-2; D possibly corresponds to TRBD1 (5 bases). Trimming shortened V by 0 bases and J by 8 bases, and 11 bases separated the two germline ends. This CDR3 has 13 amino acids. The V gene's germline CDR1 is SGHKS and CDR2 YYEKEE (reference sequence). CDR3 coding DNA: TGTGCCAGCAGCTTGGGAAAGGGGTGGGGCTACACCTTC. Protein: CASSLGKGWGYTF.

This clone has just one count. V gene TRBV11-2 combines with J gene TRBJ2-6; D not resolved. Per germline, CDR1 SGHAT and CDR2 FQNNGV. This CDR3 has 15 residues. V dropped 2 bases and J dropped 12 bases, with 17 bases sitting between them. The chain's CDR3 is CASSLRQVRFTVLTF. The CDR3 DNA is TGTGCCAGCAGCTTACGGCAGGTAAGATTCACCGTCCTGACTTTC.

This chain joins TRBV2 and TRBJ2-5; 8 bases map to TRBD2. J was trimmed by 3 bases and V by 0 bases; bases with no gene match: 3. Per germline, CDR1 SNHLY and CDR2 FYNNEI. The CDR3 extends over 15 amino acids. CDR3 in DNA: TGTGCCAGCAGTGAAGCGGTAGCGGGAAAAGAGACCCAGTACTTC. Translation gives CASSEAVAGKETQYF.

This chain joins TRBV2 and TRBJ2-7; 9 positions match TRBD2. V was clipped by 8 bases and J by 4 bases; unmatched bases: 6. This CDR3 has 13 residues. Germline lookup yields CDR1 SNHLY and CDR2 FYNNEI. CDR3 sequence reads: CASFRLAAYEQYF. In DNA form, the CDR3 reads TGTGCCAGCTTCCGACTAGCGGCATACGAGCAGTACTTC. Variable domain in full (rest from reference TRBV2 and TRBJ2-7): EPEVTQTPSHQVTQMGQEVILRCVPISNHLYFYWYRQILGQKVEFLVSFYNNEISEKSEIFDDQFSVERPDGSNFTLKIRSTKLEDSAMYFCASFRLAAYEQYFGPGTRLTVT.

The chain carries TRBV28 and TRBJ2-5; D is unresolved. V gave up 4 bases and J gave up 7 bases, with 13 bases separating them. The CDR3 is made up of 13 amino acids. Germline V gives CDR1 MDHEN, CDR2 SYDVKM. CDR3 region: CASSSDPRGTQYF. CDR3 nucleotide sequence: TGTGCCAGCAGTTCCGACCCTCGAGGGACCCAGTACTTC.

This chain connects TRBV4-1 to TRBJ2-7; 12 bases line up with TRBD2. The length of the CDR3 is 16 residues. V lost 0 bases and J lost 4; bases outside the gene matches: 4. Germline CDR1 is MGHRA and CDR2 is YSYEKL. CDR3: CASSQDLTSGRYEQYF. CDR3 nucleotides: TGCGCCAGCAGCCAAGATTTGACTAGCGGGAGATACGAGCAGTACTTC.

The chain couples TRBV30 to TRBJ2-3, with 10 nucleotides matching TRBD2. The length of the CDR3 is 14 residues. V gave up 5 bases and J gave up 2 bases; unmatched junction bases: 4. The germline gives CDR1 GTSNPN, CDR2 SVGIG (reference sequence). The CDR3 DNA sequence: TGTGCCTGGGCAGGACTAGCGGACACAGATACGCAGTATTTT. Translating gives CAWAGLADTDTQYF.

V is TRBV29-1 and J is TRBJ1-1; maybe TRBD1 (6 bases). This CDR3 is 13 amino acids long. Trimming stripped 5 bases from V and 4 bases from J, with 14 bases between. The germline CDR1 and CDR2 sequences are SQVTM and ANQGSEA. The CDR3, as DNA: TGCAGCGTTACAGGGTGGGGCGGCACTGAAGCTTTCTTT. It specifies CSVTGWGGTEAFF.

The V and J genes are TRBV21-1 and TRBJ1-2; the D call of TRBD1 is as the table states it, not checked on the DNA. TRBV21-1 is described as a pseudogene. The CDR3 contains 14 residues. This chain's CDR3 is CASSLTGLGYGYTF. CDR3 coding DNA: TGTGCCAGCAGCCTGACAGGGCTCGGCTATGGCTACACCTTC.

The genes are TRBV27 and TRBJ2-1, with TRBD1 identical over 8 bases. The CDR3 covers 16 residues. Trimming cost V 3 bases and J 6 bases; bases outside gene matches: 10. CDR1 is MNHEY and CDR2 is SMNVEV in the germline V gene (reference sequence). The CDR3 protein is CASSFLTYDRGNEQFF. The CDR3 region has the DNA TGTGCCAGCAGTTTTCTAACTTACGACAGGGGCAATGAGCAGTTCTTC.

The CDR3 DNA follows: TGCGCCAGCAGCTTGGAGCGCTACTCCTACAATGAGCAGTTCTTC. It translates to CASSLERYSYNEQFF. V usage is TRBV5-1 and J usage is TRBJ2-1; no reliable D call. The germline CDR1 and CDR2 sequences are SGHRS and YFSETQ. The CDR3 sequence is 15 residues long. Trimming took 0 bases from V and 0 from J, leaving 7 bases between them.

The chain uses TRBV24-1 and TRBJ1-2, with D possibly being TRBD1 (6 bases). In germline, CDR1 is KGHDR, CDR2 SFDVKD. The ends were cut back, 6 bases at V and 7 bases at J, with 11 bases in the middle. The CDR3 contains 12 residues. CDR3 sequence (DNA): TGTGCCACCAGTCTACAGGGCTCTGGCTACACCTTC. Translation gives CATSLQGSGYTF.